The 15 T cell receptor beta chains below come from one sample, sequenced in a study of T cells in localized non-small cell lung cancer. Clones were read by immunoSEQ multiplex PCR, and TCRdb kept only the in-frame ones, dropping some. The sample consists of over a thousand clones, around a quarter of them appearing once. This sample comprised normal lung tissue next to the tumor, obtained before any cancer treatment. The receptors here all came from a woman between 35 and 70 years old with stage I squamous cell lung carcinoma.

This clone is labeled medium-sized. This chain uses TRBV11-3 with TRBJ1-2, with D possibly matching TRBD1 (5 bases). This CDR3 has 15 residues. V lost 4 bases, J lost 6 bases, and 18 bases lay in between. Germline-derived CDR1 and CDR2 are SGHNT and YENEEA. The CDR3 spells CASSYGPGTENGYTF. The CDR3 DNA sequence: TGTGCCAGCAGCTACGGGCCCGGGACCGAAAATGGCTACACCTTC.

This clone was detected a few times. CDR3 amino acids: CASRPNRNQPQHF. The CDR3 bases are TGTGCCAGCAGGCCAAACAGGAATCAGCCCCAGCATTTT. V usage is TRBV6-8 and J usage is TRBJ1-5, with TRBD1 as a possible D gene (5 bases). Germline lookup yields CDR1 MNHGY and CDR2 SAAAGT. With 6 bases removed from V and 4 bases from J, the gap between germline ends came to 10 bases. CDR3 length: 13 amino acids.

The chain is built from TRBV11-3 and TRBJ1-1, with a weak D call TRBD1 (5 bases). The CDR3 consists of 14 residues. From germline, CDR1 is SGHNT and CDR2 YENEEA. Trimming removed 5 bases at V and 4 bases at J, with 14 bases between. The CDR3 region has the DNA TGTGCCAGCAGCGAGGAGGGGCGGAGCACTGAAGCTTTCTTT. Protein sequence: CASSEEGRSTEAFF.

V gene TRBV18 combines with J gene TRBJ2-6; 9 bases line up with TRBD2. After removal of 3 bases from V and 3 bases from J, the junction contained 9 bases not matched to a gene. This CDR3 spans 18 amino acids. The V gene's germline CDR1 is KGHSH and CDR2 LQKENI. In nucleotides, the CDR3 is TGTGCCAGCTCACCCCAGGTAGCGGGGGTACGTGGGGCCAACGTCCTGACTTTC. The encoded protein is CASSPQVAGVRGANVLTF.

This clone has more than one count but fewer than ten. The CDR3 coding sequence is TGTGCCATCAGTGAGTTAGGTCCGAGGAGCTCCTACGAGCAGTACTTC. Its protein is CAISELGPRSSYEQYF. J is TRBJ2-7 and V is TRBV10-3; D not certain. Trimming left V 1 base short and J 0 bases short, with 13 bases between. The germline V gene encodes CDR1 ENHRY and CDR2 SYGVKD. The CDR3 is 16 amino acids.

V and J are TRBV19 and TRBJ2-1, with 7 bases identical to TRBD2. CDR3 length: 17 amino acids. J was trimmed by 5 bases and V by 1 base; bases with no gene match: 11. From germline, CDR1 is LNHDA and CDR2 SQIVND (reference sequence). This CDR3 is CASSIGRAGDPNNEQFF. CDR3 nucleotide sequence: TGTGCCAGTAGTATAGGGCGCGCGGGAGACCCAAACAATGAGCAGTTCTTC.

This clone occurred a few times. V and J are TRBV28 and TRBJ1-6, with 8 nucleotides matching TRBD1. The trim removed 6 bases at V and 0 bases at J, leaving 10 bases unmatched. Germline lookup yields CDR1 MDHEN and CDR2 SYDVKM. This CDR3 is built from 18 residues. CDR3 DNA sequence: TGTGCCAGCAGGGGGACAGGACTCCAGAGCTCCTATAATTCACCCCTCCACTTT. This codes for CASRGTGLQSSYNSPLHF.

In its sample, this clone was seen a few times. The CDR3 nucleotides are TGTGCCAGCAGCCGTGGACAGGGTCCTTCCTACAATGAGCAGTTCTTC. This translates into CASSRGQGPSYNEQFF. The V gene is TRBV6-8, the J gene TRBJ2-1, with 8 bases matching TRBD1. V lost 6 bases to trimming and J lost 1 base; unmatched junction nucleotides: 8. This CDR3 has 16 amino acids. Germline assignment: CDR1 MNHGY and CDR2 SAAAGT.

The V call is TRBV19, the J call TRBJ1-2, with a tentative D call TRBD1 (5 bases). The germline CDR1 and CDR2 sequences are LNHDA and SQIVND (reference sequence). This CDR3 is 15 amino acids long. Deletions cut 5 bases from V and 0 bases from J, with 13 bases between. The CDR3 here is CASSRRSGANYGYTF. CDR3 in DNA: TGTGCCAGTAGTCGCCGCTCGGGGGCTAACTATGGCTACACCTTC.

This sequence joins TRBV6-8 and TRBJ2-7, with 7 bases identical to TRBD2. This CDR3 contains 16 residues. CDR1 and CDR2 from the germline V gene are MNHGY and SAAAGT. V was pared by 0 bases and J by 0 bases, with 5 bases of the junction left unmatched. The CDR3 nucleotides are TGTGCCAGCAGTTACTCTTCTCTAGCGGACTCCTACGAGCAGTACTTC. Protein: CASSYSSLADSYEQYF.

This clone was seen more than once but under ten times. The V and J genes are TRBV19 and TRBJ2-1, with TRBD2 matching 10 bases. The CDR3 loop spans 15 amino acids. CDR1 is LNHDA and CDR2 is SQIVND in the germline V gene (reference sequence). Trimming removed 3 bases from V and 5 bases from J; junction bases left unmatched: 4. The CDR3 nucleotides read TGTGCCAGTAGTATCACTAGCGGGAACCACAATGAGCAGTTCTTC. As protein: CASSITSGNHNEQFF.

The CDR3 is CASSLARSSGANVLTF. In DNA form, the CDR3 reads TGTGCCAGCAGTTTGGCCAGGAGCTCTGGGGCCAACGTCCTGACTTTC. This chain connects TRBV28 to TRBJ2-6, with no clear D. CDR1 and CDR2 from the germline V gene are MDHEN and SYDVKM. Trimming shortened V by 3 bases and J by 0 bases, and 9 bases separated the two germline ends. CDR3 length: 16 residues.

There are a few counts of this clone. The rearrangement links TRBV11-3 to TRBJ2-3; 9 bases align to TRBD2. The CDR3 runs 16 residues. Germline V gives CDR1 SGHNT, CDR2 YENEEA. Trimming took 3 bases from V and 0 from J; bases not matched to a gene: 4. In nucleotides, the CDR3 is TGTGCCAGCAGCTTGGGAAGCGGGGGGAGCACAGATACGCAGTATTTT. Residues: CASSLGSGGSTDTQYF.

V and J are TRBV30 and TRBJ2-3, with a possible D match to TRBD2 (6 bases). Trimming removed 0 bases at V and 0 bases at J, with 19 bases between. The CDR3 length is 18 residues. The germline gives CDR1 GTSNPN, CDR2 SVGIG (reference sequence). The CDR3 sequence is CAWSVFRVRSGSTDTQYF. CDR3 bases: TGTGCCTGGAGTGTTTTTAGGGTGCGCAGCGGGAGCACAGATACGCAGTATTTT.

Only a few counts were recorded for this clone. This sequence joins TRBV28 and TRBJ2-7; a possible D gene is TRBD1 (6 bases). Per the germline V gene, CDR1 is MDHEN and CDR2 is SYDVKM. Trimming took 6 bases from V and 3 from J, leaving 12 bases between them. The CDR3 loop spans 13 amino acids. The CDR3 protein is CASSWGTYYEQYF. CDR3 nucleotide sequence: TGTGCCAGCAGCTGGGGGACATACTACGAGCAGTACTTC.